This T cell receptor (beta chain) came from a study of identical twins. Healthy Caucasians made up all donors. Findings and caveats of the study: Because invariant MAIT and iNKT cells could be present, zero-insertion analyses could be partly confounded. Models predicted less out-of-frame TCR alpha sharing in monozygotic twins than was found.

In TCRdb, the 5' RACE reads were re-called with MiXCR into one record per CDR3 protein. The sample records about 890,000 distinct CDR3 sequences, roughly 12% being singletons. On this clonotype: Its antigen is not known.

This sample also appeared in a second study, on yellow fever vaccine responses in identical twins. That investigation notes: Reportedly, the response of twins' T cells to the vaccine seemed partly convergent, partly personalized.

The TCR comes from a woman younger than 30 in good health. The sample was PBMCs.

The CDR3 sequence: CSVRESNQPQHF. CDR3 in DNA: TGCAGTGTTCGAGAGAGCAATCAGCCCCAGCATTTT. The chain uses TRBV20-1 and TRBJ1-5; D uncertain. The V gene's germline CDR1 is DFQATT and CDR2 SNEGSKA (reference sequence). The CDR3 has 12 residues. V was trimmed by 7 bases and J by 1 base, leaving 8 bases between them.